Listed below are T cell receptor beta chains from one sample, sequenced in a study of T-cell memory formation after mild COVID-19. TCRdb processed the 5' RACE reads anew with MiXCR; each CDR3 protein has one entry. Of roughly 200,000 distinct CDR3 sequences listed, 20% to 25% are singletons. Sequencing input: PBMCs or a T cell subset sorted from them (not recorded which). The receptors stem from an adult woman who had mild COVID-19 (a few samples of this study predate the infection). Cell type and time point are not known. Each CDR3 is given with its conserved first and last residue. A D gene is named only where the DNA matches it firmly. Not every row has a clone size; where given, it reads once, few, many or a size class.

- TRBJ1-1 - TRBV7-9 TGTGCCAGCAGCCCCTTGGCGGGGAACACTGAAGCTTTCTTT CASSPLAGNTEAFF
- TRBJ2-1 - TRBV7-6 TGTGCCAGCAGCTTAGCCTCGGGAGCTTGGGAGCAGTTCTTC CASSLASGAWEQFF
TRBD2 TRBJ2-3 few TRBV29-1 TGCAGCGTAAGACTAGCGACAGATACGCAGTATTTT CSVRLATDTQYF
TRBD2 TRBJ2-1 - TRBV19 TGTGCCAGTAGTATAGGGGGCGGGAGGGTTCTTTCGTACAATGAGCAGTTCTTC CASSIGGGRVLSYNEQFF
- TRBJ1-1 - TRBV7-9 TGTGCCAGCAGCTTTCAACCCGCCGGGCCCCTGGCTTTCTTT CASSFQPAGPLAFF
TRBD2 TRBJ2-3 few TRBV12-3/TRBV12-4 TGTGCCAGCAGTTCCGGGACTATCGGAGATACGCAGTATTTT CASSSGTIGDTQYF
- TRBJ2-5 few TRBV7-9 TGTGCCAGCACTTTTTGGCTGAGAGAAGAGACCCAGTACTTC CASTFWLREETQYF
TRBD2 TRBJ2-3 few TRBV6-1 TGTGCCAGCAGTGGACTAGCGGGAGGAGATACGCAGTATTTT CASSGLAGGDTQYF
- TRBJ2-1 - TRBV24-1 TGTGCCACCAGTGATTTTTGGGGGGATGAGCAGTTCTTC CATSDFWGDEQFF
- TRBJ1-1 - TRBV19 TGTGCCAGTAGTATAGGGGAGAACACTGAAGCTTTCTTT CASSIGENTEAFF
TRBD1 TRBJ2-7 - TRBV9 TGTGCCAGCAGCCCAGACAGGACAGGGACGTACGAGCAGTACTTC CASSPDRTGTYEQYF
TRBD1 TRBJ2-2 few TRBV6-5 TGTGCCAGCAGACAGGGACAGGGGGCGGACGGGGAGCTGTTTTTT CASRQGQGADGELFF
TRBD1 TRBJ1-2 - TRBV18 TGTGCCAGCTCGACGCGGACAGGGGGCAGTTATGGCTACACCTTC CASSTRTGGSYGYTF
TRBD2 TRBJ2-3 - TRBV7-9 TGTGCCAGCAGCTATGTAGCGGGGAACACAGATACGCAGTATTTT CASSYVAGNTDTQYF
- TRBJ2-7 - TRBV5-6 TGTGCCAGCAGCTCGCCCAGGGAGATCATCTACGAGCAGTACTTC CASSSPREIIYEQYF
- TRBJ1-4 - TRBV7-9 TGTGCCAGCAGCTTCAATTGGGAAAAACTGTTTTTT CASSFNWEKLFF
- TRBJ1-1 few TRBV4-1 TGCGCCAGCAGAACAAACACTGAAGCTTTCTTT CASRTNTEAFF